The T cell receptor beta chain described here comes from a study of T cells in Graves' hyperthyroidism and ophthalmopathy. Overall study context: Peripheral blood was drawn at first diagnosis, prior to all treatment.

The sample holds many counts of this clonotype. What it binds is not known. Germline V gene sequence: CDR1 SGHTS, CDR2 YDEGEE. This CDR3 is built from 13 residues. Trimming left V 4 bases short and J 1 base short, with 6 bases between. Study-wide points: Appearing also in blood were most of the thyroid clonotypes expanded above 0.001.

Authors of the study amplified TCR beta CDR3 regions from RNA transcripts. HTBI primers drove first-round RT-PCR of the TCR CDR3. TCRdb itself ran the multiplex PCR reads through MiXCR, one entry per CDR3 protein. The sample lists under 400,000 distinct CDR3 sequences; about 14% were seen once. These patients, aged 18 to 65, had recently diagnosed hyperthyroidism lasting under 2 months. Each diagnosis drew on symptoms, thyroxine, TRAb, thyroid ultrasound and orbital computed tomography findings. This TCR came from a woman between 55 and 75 years old with Graves' hyperthyroidism. The J gene is TRBJ1-5, the V gene TRBV5-8; D is uncertain. The sample was blood. CDR3 residues: CASSKDSNQPQHF. The DNA for the CDR3 is TGTGCCAGCAGCAAGGACAGCAATCAGCCCCAGCATTTT.